This section outlines one T cell receptor (beta chain) sequence together with its context. Its antigen remains unidentified. No base quality information exists; no much larger clone differs at one position. Libraries came from multiplex PCR. Data came from an Illumina HiSeq 4000. iRepertoire HTBI primers and Arm-PCR amplification of CDR3 regions were used to construct TCR beta libraries. Before sequencing, the PCR products underwent gel purification. The authors processed their data as follows. Gene usage analysis of CDR3 amino acid clonotypes relied on the 62 TRBV and 14 TRBJ segments identified across samples. Filtered high-quality paired reads were merged into contigs using COPE and FqMerger. BLAST was used to align contigs to the IMGT TRBV, TRBD and TRBJ reference genes, and CDR3 was defined following IMGT. Clonotypes above 0.1% frequency were classified as highly expanded clones. Repertoire diversity was measured by Shannon entropy, and V-J evenness by the Gini coefficient. Public clonotypes were defined as clonotypes shared by more than one individual. The public sequencing data were trimmed at Q25 with fastp and processed into clonotypes with MiXCR by TCRdb, which kept only in-frame beta chains. Each CDR3 protein gets just one entry, which takes the most common genes and DNA from the rows behind it. TCRdb's processing, not the authors', yielded these V and J calls. In this sample the table shows around 500,000 distinct CDR3 sequences, about 13% of which occur a single time. Roughly 9.7% of the sample is taken by the ten largest.

Its CDR3 holds 13 amino acids, cysteine through phenylalanine. The entry retains the CDR3 DNA only, 39 bases that are in frame from base 1. The germline V gene encodes CDR1 MDHEN and CDR2 SYDVKM. V loses 4 bases, J loses 5 bases, and the germline ends lie 11 bases apart. This sample is part of a study of regulatory T cells in long-lasting Graves disease (dated by TCRdb to 2020 to 2023). Concerning the study at large: Newly diagnosed Graves' disease patients had taken antithyroid drugs for less than 3 months. The study was registered as a clinical trial and conducted in China. Patients with persistent Graves' disease were compared with patients with newly diagnosed Graves' disease using TCR sequencing and RNA sequencing of peripheral blood. A total of some 35 samples underwent TCR sequencing, from around 13 patients with persistent Graves' disease and 20 or so patients with newly diagnosed Graves' disease.

The time point label of this sample denotes: newly diagnosed GD, antithyroid drugs for less than 3 months. RNA was extracted from PBMCs in TRIzol for both TCR sequencing and RNA sequencing. The diagnosis of Graves' disease was made according to American Thyroid Association guidelines. Patients were recruited from an endocrinology department in Xi'an, China. Each patient gave about 9.1 milliliters of peripheral blood, collected in an EDTA anticoagulant tube. Ficoll Paque Plus density gradient separation was used to isolate PBMCs, and no further T cell sorting was done. RNA quality was checked with an Agilent 2100 Bioanalyzer and agarose gel, and concentration with a NanoDrop 2000. Overall results and qualifications from the work: Sequencing and analysis were restricted to the TCR beta chain. Patients with persistent disease shared more public clonotypes (approximately 2,500) than newly diagnosed patients did (around 980). Because the primary lesion, thyroid tissue, could not be accessed, the study looked at peripheral blood alone. Compared with newly diagnosed patients, persistent Graves' disease patients had lower TCR Shannon entropy and fewer highly expanded clones, which suggests clonal expansion. Preferential use of TRBV28, TRBJ1-2 and TRBJ2-5 was observed in persistent disease, whereas TRBV20-1 and TRBJ2-1 were favored in newly diagnosed disease. As a limitation, the authors acknowledged that the small sample size may reduce accuracy.

These data also formed part of another study, on T cells in Graves' hyperthyroidism and ophthalmopathy. As the second study states: Stable Graves' hyperthyroidism was defined as no progression to ophthalmopathy during 18 months of follow-up. Hyperthyroidism patients were newly diagnosed, had a disease duration of under 2 months, and were aged 18 to 65 years. The study excluded patients with uncontrolled infections, other autoimmune diseases, pregnancy or lactation. Clinical symptoms, serum thyroxine and TRAb, thyroid ultrasound, and orbital computed tomography formed the basis for the diagnoses. The first round of RT-PCR for the TCR CDR3 was performed with the HTBI primer set and the Qiagen OneStep RT-PCR kit. Most expanded thyroid clonotypes (frequency above 0.001) were also detected in blood, a finding suggesting that blood repertoires may reflect thyroid immune responses. Ophthalmopathy was separated from stable hyperthyroidism by a 13 V-J signature model, with about 86% sensitivity and roughly 84% specificity obtained in cross-validation and 80%/75% obtained in testing. In validation, the model predicted progression to ophthalmopathy a median of roughly 6.2 months before onset, with around 70% sensitivity and 72.22% specificity. To identify TCR V-J signatures that set the groups apart, the researchers used a discovery cohort of about a hundred patients, made up of 43 with Graves' ophthalmopathy and about 55 with stable Graves' hyperthyroidism. Prospective prediction of ophthalmopathy was tested in an independent validation cohort consisting of roughly 20 hyperthyroidism patients and some 15 patients who later progressed to ophthalmopathy. For training and testing, the 95 to 100 patients in the discovery cohort were randomly divided in a 7:3 ratio. In over five Graves' hyperthyroidism patients, the study also compared T-cell repertoires from thyroid tissue with T-cell repertoires from blood. Once sampling was done, hyperthyroidism patients were given methimazole at a starting dose of 30 mg daily, whereas ophthalmopathy patients were given high-dose intravenous methylprednisolone. A second multiplex PCR round built the libraries, followed by size selection and purification. Sequencing of the libraries was done on an Illumina HiSeq2000 using paired-end 100 bp reads. SOAPnuke was used to process the raw data, removing reads that contained adapters or uncalled bases, had a mean Phred below 15, or lacked an exact match to the constant primer or identifier. High-quality paired reads were merged with COPE v1.2.5, and unique nucleotide sequences were defined as clonotypes. MiTCR v1.1 was used to align the clonotypes against IMGT TRBV, TRBD and TRBJ reference segments. Analysis was restricted to V-J combinations with a frequency above 0.0001, which covered roughly 99% of repertoires. A TCS score was defined as the ratio between F50 (clonal expansion) and ExV (chaos), using BLOSUM62-based TCRdist between CDR3 peptides within each V-J. Welch's t-statistics and random forest reduced several hundred V-J features to some 14, which were used in a naive Bayes classifier (R e1071). Sample size was not statistically predetermined, and investigators were not blinded to group allocation. According to the paper, TCR Vbeta CDR3 sequencing was carried out on roughly 130 peripheral blood samples, which came from fewer than 50 ophthalmopathy, about 75 hyperthyroidism and approximately 17 progressor patients.

The chain joins TRBV28 to TRBJ2-5; the D segment could be TRBD2, given 5 matching bases. This receptor was identified in a man younger than 45 with Graves disease. Donor details come from another sample of the same person, matched by shared clones. The sample in question was peripheral blood mononuclear cells (PBMCs), obtained at new diagnosis, from a patient treated with antithyroid drugs. The CDR3 protein is CASSSQPSETQYF. The DNA is TGTGCCAGCAGTTCCCAGCCTAGCGAGACCCAGTACTTC.